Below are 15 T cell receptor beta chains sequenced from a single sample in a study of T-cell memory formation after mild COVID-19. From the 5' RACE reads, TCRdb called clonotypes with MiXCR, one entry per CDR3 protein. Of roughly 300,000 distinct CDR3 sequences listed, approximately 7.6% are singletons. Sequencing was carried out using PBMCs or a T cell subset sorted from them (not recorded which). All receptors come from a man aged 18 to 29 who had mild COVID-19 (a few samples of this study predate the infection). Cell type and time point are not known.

This CDR3 is CASSFVNSPLHF. The CDR3 coding sequence is TGTGCCAGCAGCTTTGTAAATTCACCCCTCCACTTT. V is TRBV7-6 and J is TRBJ1-6, with no clear D. Germline CDR1 and CDR2: SGHVS and FNYEAQ. The ends were cut back, 3 bases at V and 7 bases at J, with 4 bases in the middle. The CDR3 runs to 12 residues.

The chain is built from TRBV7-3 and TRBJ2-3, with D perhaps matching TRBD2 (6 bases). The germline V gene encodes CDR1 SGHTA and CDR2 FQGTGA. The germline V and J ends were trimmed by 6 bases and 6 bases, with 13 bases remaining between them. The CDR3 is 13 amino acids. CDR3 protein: CASSPGGIDTQYF. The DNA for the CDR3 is TGTGCCAGCAGTCCTGGGGGGATCGATACGCAGTATTTT.

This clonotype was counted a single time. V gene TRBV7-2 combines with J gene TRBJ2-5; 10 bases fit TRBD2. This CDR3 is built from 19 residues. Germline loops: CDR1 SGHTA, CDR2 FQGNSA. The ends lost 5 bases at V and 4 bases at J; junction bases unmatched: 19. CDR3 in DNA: TGTGCCAGCAGCCCTTCCTCGGGGGCTAGCGGGGGCCCCCGAGAGACCCAGTACTTC. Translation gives CASSPSSGASGGPRETQYF.

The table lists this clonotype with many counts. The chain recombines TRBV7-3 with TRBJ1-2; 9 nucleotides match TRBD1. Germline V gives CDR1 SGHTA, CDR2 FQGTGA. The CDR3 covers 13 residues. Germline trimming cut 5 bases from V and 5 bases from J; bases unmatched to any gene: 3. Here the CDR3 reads CASSLDRGYGYTF. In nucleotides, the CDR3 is TGTGCCAGCAGCCTAGACAGGGGGTATGGCTACACCTTC.

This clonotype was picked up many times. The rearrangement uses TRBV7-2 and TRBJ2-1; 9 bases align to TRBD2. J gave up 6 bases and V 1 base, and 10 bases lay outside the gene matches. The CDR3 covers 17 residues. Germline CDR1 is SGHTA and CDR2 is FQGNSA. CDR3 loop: CASSLEGGPSGINEQFF. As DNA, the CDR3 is TGTGCCAGCAGCTTAGAAGGGGGGCCTAGCGGGATCAATGAGCAGTTCTTC.

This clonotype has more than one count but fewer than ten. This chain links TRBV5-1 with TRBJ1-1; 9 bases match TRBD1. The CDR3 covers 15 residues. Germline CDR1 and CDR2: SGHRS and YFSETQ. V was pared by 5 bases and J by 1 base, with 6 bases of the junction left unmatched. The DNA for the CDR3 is TGCGCCAGCAGAGTCAAGGGACAGGGGAACACTGAAGCTTTCTTT. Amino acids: CASRVKGQGNTEAFF.

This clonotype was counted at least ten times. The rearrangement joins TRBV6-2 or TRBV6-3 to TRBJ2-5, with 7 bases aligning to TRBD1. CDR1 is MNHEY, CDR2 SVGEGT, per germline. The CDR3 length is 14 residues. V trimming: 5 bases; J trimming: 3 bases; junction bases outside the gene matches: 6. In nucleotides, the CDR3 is TGTGCCAGCAGTCAATCAGGGGGAAAAGAGACCCAGTACTTC. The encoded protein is CASSQSGGKETQYF.

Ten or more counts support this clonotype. The CDR3 DNA reads as TGTGCCAGCAGTGGGGACAGGGGGTACAATGAGCAGTTCTTC. Translating gives CASSGDRGYNEQFF. This sequence joins TRBV12-3 or TRBV12-4 and TRBJ2-1; 11 nucleotides agree with TRBD1. The CDR3 is 14 residues long. The junction had 1 base not matched to a gene; V was cut back by 5 bases and J by 4 bases.

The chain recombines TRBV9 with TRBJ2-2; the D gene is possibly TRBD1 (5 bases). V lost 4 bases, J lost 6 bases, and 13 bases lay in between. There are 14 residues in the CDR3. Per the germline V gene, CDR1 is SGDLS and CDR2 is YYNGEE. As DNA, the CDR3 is TGTGCCAGCAGCTTAGGCAGGGTTCCCGGGGAGCTGTTTTTT. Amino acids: CASSLGRVPGELFF.

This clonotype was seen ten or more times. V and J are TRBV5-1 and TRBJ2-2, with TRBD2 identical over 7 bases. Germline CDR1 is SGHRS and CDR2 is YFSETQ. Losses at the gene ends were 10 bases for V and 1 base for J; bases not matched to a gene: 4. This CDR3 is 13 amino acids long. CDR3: CAAGDENTGELFF. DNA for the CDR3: TGCGCCGCGGGGGACGAGAACACCGGGGAGCTGTTTTTT.

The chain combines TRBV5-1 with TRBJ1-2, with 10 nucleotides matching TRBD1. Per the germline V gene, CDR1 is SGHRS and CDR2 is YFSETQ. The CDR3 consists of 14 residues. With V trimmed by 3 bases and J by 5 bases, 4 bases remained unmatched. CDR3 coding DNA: TGCGCCAGCAGCTCGACAGGGGGCGAGTATGGCTACACCTTC. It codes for CASSSTGGEYGYTF.

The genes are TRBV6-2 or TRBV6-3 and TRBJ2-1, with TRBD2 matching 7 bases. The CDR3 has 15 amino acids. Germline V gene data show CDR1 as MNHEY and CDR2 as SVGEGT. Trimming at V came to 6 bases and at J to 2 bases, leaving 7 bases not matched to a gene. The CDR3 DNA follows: TGTGCCAGCAGACAAGCGGGGCCCGCCTACAATGAGCAGTTCTTC. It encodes CASRQAGPAYNEQFF.

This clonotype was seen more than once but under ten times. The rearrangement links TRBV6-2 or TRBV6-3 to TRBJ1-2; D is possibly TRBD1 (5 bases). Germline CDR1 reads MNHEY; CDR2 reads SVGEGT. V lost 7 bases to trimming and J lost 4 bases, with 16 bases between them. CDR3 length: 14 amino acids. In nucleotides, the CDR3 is TGTGCCAGCAAGCCAGCGGGGCAGAGCTATGGCTACACCTTC. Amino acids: CASKPAGQSYGYTF.

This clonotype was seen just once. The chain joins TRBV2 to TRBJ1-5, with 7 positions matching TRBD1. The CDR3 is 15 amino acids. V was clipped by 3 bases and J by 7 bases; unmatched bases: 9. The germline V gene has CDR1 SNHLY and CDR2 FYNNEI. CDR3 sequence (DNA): TGTGCCAGCAGTGAGGTACAGGGGTCCAACCAGCCCCAGCATTTT. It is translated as CASSEVQGSNQPQHF.

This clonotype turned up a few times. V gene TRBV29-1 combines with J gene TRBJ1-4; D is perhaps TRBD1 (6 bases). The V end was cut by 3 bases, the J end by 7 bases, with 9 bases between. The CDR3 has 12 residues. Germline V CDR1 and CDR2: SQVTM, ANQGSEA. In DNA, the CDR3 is TGCAGCGTTGAGGGGGCAGGTGAAAAACTGTTTTTT. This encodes CSVEGAGEKLFF.